Each of the 25 T cell receptor beta chains below was sequenced from the same sample in a study of Graves' ophthalmopathy and Graves' hyperthyroidism. Amplification of the TCR beta CDR3 regions used RNA transcripts (as template). An initial RT-PCR round employing HTBI primers preceded a second-round multiplex PCR. TCRdb independently ran MiXCR on the multiplex PCR reads; one entry per CDR3 protein. The repertoire includes about 740,000 distinct CDR3 sequences, roughly two fifths of them detected once, and about 40% sits in the top ten. Material for sequencing was peripheral blood. All receptors derive from an adult man with Graves' ophthalmopathy.

CDR3 nucleotides: TGTGCCAGCAGGGCTTCCCGAACCTACGAGCAGTACTTC. As protein: CASRASRTYEQYF. The J gene is TRBJ2-7, the V gene TRBV12-3 or TRBV12-4; D remains unclear. This CDR3 comprises 13 residues. Trimming cost V 6 bases and J 2 bases, with 11 bases left between them.

This chain joins TRBV10-3 and TRBJ2-5; 11 bases fit TRBD2. Per germline, CDR1 ENHRY and CDR2 SYGVKD. This CDR3 has 16 amino acids. V gave up 10 bases and J gave up 5 bases; unmatched junction bases: 15. This CDR3 reads CASSRSDSGGAETQYF. DNA for the CDR3: TGTGCCAGCAGCCGTAGTGATAGCGGGGGGGCGGAGACCCAGTACTTC.

V usage is TRBV19 and J usage is TRBJ2-7; perhaps TRBD1 as D (5 bases). The CDR3 contains 13 residues. In germline, CDR1 is LNHDA, CDR2 SQIVND (reference sequence). Trimming shortened V by 5 bases and J by 2 bases, and 10 bases separated the two germline ends. In DNA, the CDR3 is TGTGCCAGTAGTCCCGGACACACCTACGAGCAGTACTTC. Translating gives CASSPGHTYEQYF.

To note about this clonotype: The junction differs from germline at one of its ends, possibly a read error. V and J are TRBV5-1 and TRBJ1-3; D is perhaps TRBD1 (5 bases). Germline CDR1 reads SGHRS; CDR2 reads YFSETQ. The CDR3 totals 16 residues. CDR3 in DNA: TGCACCAGCAGCTTGGAACTCAGGGACTCTGGAAACACCATATATTTT. Translating it yields CTSSLELRDSGNTIYF.

CDR3 bases: TGTGCCAGCAGAACACCCCGGACTAGCGAGTACGAGCAGTACTTC. Protein: CASRTPRTSEYEQYF. The J gene is TRBJ2-7, the V gene TRBV6-2 or TRBV6-3, with TRBD2 matching 9 bases. CDR1 MNHEY and CDR2 SVGEGT come from the germline V gene. V trimming: 6 bases; J trimming: 4 bases; junction bases outside the gene matches: 10. This CDR3 has 15 residues.

This clonotype has a count of ten or more. The rearrangement links TRBV2 to TRBJ2-7, with TRBD1 identical over 9 bases. J lost 0 bases, V lost 6 bases, and 6 bases had no gene match. This CDR3 has 15 residues. The germline CDR1 and CDR2 sequences are SNHLY and FYNNEI. CDR3 in DNA: TGTGCCAGCAGACCGGACAGGGGAGCCTCCTACGAGCAGTACTTC. Protein product: CASRPDRGASYEQYF.

This clonotype has a single count. The V and J genes are TRBV29-1 and TRBJ1-2, with D possibly being TRBD1 (5 bases). The CDR3 covers 12 residues. V was cut by 2 bases and J by 7 bases, with 11 bases left in between. Germline CDR1 and CDR2: SQVTM and ANQGSEA. CDR3 nucleotides: TGCAGCGTTGAAATGGGGGATGGTGGCTACACCTTC. Residues: CSVEMGDGGYTF.

This clonotype occurred many times. The J gene is TRBJ1-3, the V gene TRBV10-1, with D possibly matching TRBD1 (5 bases). The CDR3 contains 16 residues. V was clipped by 0 bases and J by 1 base, with 10 bases between them. Germline V gene sequence: CDR1 WNHNN, CDR2 SYGVQD (reference sequence). In DNA form, the CDR3 reads TGCGCCAGCAGTGAGTCCCTGGGGACTTCTGGAAACACCATATATTTT. Its translation: CASSESLGTSGNTIYF.

This clonotype turned up a few times. The chain combines TRBV9 with TRBJ1-1; D call uncertain. From germline, CDR1 is SGDLS and CDR2 YYNGEE. The CDR3 extends over 15 amino acids. V was cut by 0 bases and J by 0 bases, with 9 bases left in between. CDR3 DNA: TGTGCCAGCAGCGTAGGTCTTATTATGAACACTGAAGCTTTCTTT. Its translation: CASSVGLIMNTEAFF.

This rearrangement joins TRBV29-1 to TRBJ2-7, with D tentatively TRBD1 (5 bases). This CDR3 region has 14 residues. Trimming removed 4 bases from V and 6 bases from J, with 19 bases in between. CDR1 and CDR2 from the germline V gene are SQVTM and ANQGSEA. CDR3 nucleotides: TGCAGCGTTGGGTCCACACACAGGTCCGGCGAGCAGTACTTC. It codes for CSVGSTHRSGEQYF.

This clonotype was observed a handful of times. V gene TRBV6-5 combines with J gene TRBJ2-7; TRBD1 is a possible D gene (6 bases). Germline-derived CDR1 and CDR2 are MNHEY and SVGAGI. V was pared by 3 bases and J by 3 bases, with 27 bases between. This CDR3 comprises 19 residues. CDR3: CASSYIVVRGMGVYYEQYF. The CDR3 DNA follows: TGTGCCAGCAGTTATATCGTGGTTAGGGGGATGGGGGTCTACTACGAGCAGTACTTC.

About this clonotype: The junction shows a germline mismatch at one end, possibly a read error. The rearrangement uses TRBV10-3 and TRBJ1-1; tentatively, D is TRBD1 (6 bases). CDR1 and CDR2 from the germline V gene are ENHRY and SYGVKD. This CDR3 has 15 residues. The CDR3, as DNA: TGTGCCAGCAGTTACTCGTGGGGGCGCAGGACTGAAGCTTTCTTT. Protein sequence: CASSYSWGRRTEAFF.

This clonotype was counted only a few times. The chain joins TRBV20-1 to TRBJ1-1; TRBD1 might be the D (5 bases). V shed 3 bases and J shed 1 base, with 9 bases lying between them. The CDR3 extends over 13 amino acids. Germline lookup yields CDR1 DFQATT and CDR2 SNEGSKA (reference sequence). CDR3 bases: TGCAGTGCTAGCAGAGACAGGAACACTGAAGCTTTCTTT. Its protein is CSASRDRNTEAFF.

The V gene is TRBV19, the J gene TRBJ1-5; D ambiguous. V lost 9 bases and J lost 4, with 19 bases in between. The germline CDR1 and CDR2 sequences are LNHDA and SQIVND (reference sequence). The CDR3 has 15 residues. The CDR3 here is CASSETGLGNQPQHF. The CDR3, as DNA: TGTGCCAGCAGTGAAACGGGGTTGGGTAATCAGCCCCAGCATTTT.

The chain carries TRBV10-2 and TRBJ2-7, with TRBD1 matching over 8 bases. V was pared by 0 bases and J by 6 bases, with 4 bases of the junction left unmatched. The CDR3 loop spans 14 amino acids. CDR1 WSHSY and CDR2 SAAADI come from the germline V gene. The CDR3, as DNA: TGCGCCAGCAGTGAGTCGTCAGGGGGCGGCGAGCAGTACTTC. Translation: CASSESSGGGEQYF.

A few counts support this clonotype. V and J are TRBV19 and TRBJ2-7; tentative D call: TRBD2 (6 bases). This CDR3 is 14 amino acids long. The V and J ends lost 5 bases and 5 bases respectively, with 16 bases between them. Germline V CDR1 and CDR2: LNHDA, SQIVND (reference sequence). CDR3 sequence reads: CASSPRTGDHEQYF. CDR3 DNA: TGTGCCAGTAGTCCCAGGACGGGAGATCACGAGCAGTACTTC.

The chain joins TRBV25-1 to TRBJ2-2; D unresolved. CDR3 length equals 13 residues. Trimming removed 3 bases at V and 8 bases at J, with 10 bases between. Germline loops: CDR1 MGHDK, CDR2 SYGVNS. The CDR3 sequence: CASSDPGHGELFF. Here the CDR3 DNA reads TGTGCCAGCAGTGATCCCGGGCATGGGGAGCTGTTTTTT.

This clonotype showed up many times. This chain links TRBV9 with TRBJ1-2; 9 bases are a match to TRBD1. There are 14 residues in the CDR3. Trimming cost V 0 bases and J 8 bases; bases outside gene matches: 5. Germline CDR1 and CDR2: SGDLS and YYNGEE. The CDR3 DNA follows: TGTGCCAGCAGCGTAGAAGGGACAGGGACGGGCTACACCTTC. Its translation is CASSVEGTGTGYTF.

The chain links TRBV5-5 to TRBJ1-1; D ambiguous. Trimming shortened V by 3 bases and J by 5 bases, and 14 bases separated the two germline ends. This CDR3 contains 14 residues. Germline lookup yields CDR1 SGHKS and CDR2 YYEKEE (reference sequence). CDR3 nucleotides: TGTGCCAGCAGCTGGTTAAGGGCGGCTACTGAAGCTTTCTTT. Residues: CASSWLRAATEAFF. Based on the CDR3 plus reference TRBV5-5 and TRBJ1-1, the full variable domain is DAGVTQSPTHLIKTRGQQVTLRCSPISGHKSVSWYQQVLGQGPQFIFQYYEKEERGRGNFPDRFSARQFPNYSSELNVNALLLGDSALYLCASSWLRAATEAFFGQGTRLTVV.

The chain joins TRBV7-9 to TRBJ1-6, with TRBD1 as a possible D gene (6 bases). Looked up from germline, CDR1 is SEHNR and CDR2 is FQNEAQ (reference sequence). This CDR3 is 16 amino acids long. The V gene lost 2 bases and the J gene lost 7 bases, with 15 bases spanning the gap. CDR3 bases: TGTGCCAGCAGCTTATACTCCGGGGGCCGAAATTCACCCCTCCACTTT. It translates to CASSLYSGGRNSPLHF.

This clonotype was seen repeatedly, ten times or more. The genes are TRBV10-3 and TRBJ1-1; D is unclear. Germline lookup yields CDR1 ENHRY and CDR2 SYGVKD. V lost 3 bases and J 0 bases, leaving 8 bases between the germline ends. The CDR3 has 14 amino acids. As DNA, the CDR3 is TGTGCCATCAGTGACTACCGATTGAACACTGAAGCTTTCTTT. Translated, it gives CAISDYRLNTEAFF.

There are many counts of this clonotype. This sequence joins TRBV7-8 and TRBJ1-6, with TRBD1 identical over 8 bases. The V gene's germline CDR1 is SGHVS and CDR2 FQNEAQ. J was trimmed by 7 bases and V by 2 bases; bases with no gene match: 7. The CDR3 is 16 amino acids. CDR3 DNA sequence: TGTGCCAGCAGCTTAATGGCAGGGGGCGGAAATTCACCCCTCCACTTT. Amino acid sequence: CASSLMAGGGNSPLHF.

V usage is TRBV20-1 and J usage is TRBJ1-5; TRBD1 is a possible D gene (6 bases). CDR1 and CDR2 (germline): DFQATT, SNEGSKA (reference sequence). This CDR3 region has 15 residues. V was cut by 3 bases and J by 5 bases, with 17 bases left in between. The CDR3: CSASLGLGGYQPQHF. CDR3 in DNA: TGCAGTGCTAGTCTCGGCTTAGGGGGTTATCAGCCCCAGCATTTT.

This clonotype was observed a few times. The rearrangement links TRBV11-2 to TRBJ2-5; possible D gene TRBD2, 6 bases. The V end was cut by 2 bases, the J end by 3 bases, with 13 bases between. CDR1 is SGHAT, CDR2 FQNNGV, per germline. CDR3 size: 15 residues. Here the CDR3 reads CASSLRVRREETQYF. CDR3 nucleotides: TGTGCCAGCAGCTTAAGGGTTAGGAGGGAAGAGACCCAGTACTTC.

Regarding this clonotype: Lacking the conserved final phenylalanine or tryptophan, this CDR3 likely reflects a read error. The chain carries TRBV6-5 and TRBJ2-7, with a tentative D call TRBD2 (5 bases). CDR1 and CDR2 from the germline V gene are MNHEY and SVGAGI. Between the trimmed V and J ends, which lost 5 bases and 7 bases, there was a span of 12 bases. The CDR3 contains 12 residues. CDR3 nucleotides: TGTGCCAGCAGTGCAACCCCGGGGGAGCAGTACCTC. As protein: CASSATPGEQYL.